This TCR beta chain was found in a study of immune heterogeneity within non-small cell lung tumors. Across the study: There was 1 tumor not otherwise specified, along with approximately 9 non-squamous carcinomas and several squamous cell carcinomas.

The length of the CDR3 is 15 residues. The trim removed 2 bases at V and 2 bases at J, leaving 5 bases unmatched. CDR1 KGHDR and CDR2 SFDVKD come from the germline V gene. Amplifying TCR beta CDR3 involved multiplex PCR carried out with 32 V and 13 J primers. One entry per CDR3 protein, called by TCRdb with MiXCR from the multiplex PCR reads. The repertoire holds over 5,000 distinct CDR3 sequences, with roughly 21% as singletons. Genomic DNA from bulk tumor acted as the template, and about 570 ng was loaded per sample. Surgical sampling yielded several biopsies per primary tumor (spaced far apart). Patients underwent curative surgery for untreated, newly diagnosed non-small cell lung cancer.

Sequenced: lung tumor tissue. The TCR originated in an older woman with non-small cell lung cancer. The V gene is TRBV24-1, the J gene TRBJ2-7; 7 positions match TRBD2. CDR3 sequence (DNA): TGTGCCACCAGTGATTCAGGACTAGGTACCTACGAGCAGTACTTC. Translated, it gives CATSDSGLGTYEQYF.